Detailed here is one T cell receptor beta chain. Its antigen has not been determined. Per-base qualities were not stored, and no clone one base away is much larger. The library was generated by the immunoSEQ multiplex PCR assay. For the multiplex PCR, a mixture combining 60 forward primers for TCR Vbeta segments and 13 reverse primers for TCR Jbeta segments was used. Amplification of the CDR3 region of rearranged TCR beta genes was performed with a multiplex PCR assay on genomic DNA. On the Illumina HiSeq System, the amplified TCR beta libraries were sequenced as 87-base-pair reads. Regarding the original processing steps: Across the 700 or so repertoires, a later analysis counted some 81 million unique TCR beta chains, some 11 million of which were shared by at least two donors. Raw reads were error-corrected and collapsed into unique sequences by a nearest-neighbor algorithm in which closely related sequences were merged to remove PCR and sequencing errors. V, D and J gene segments were assigned by aligning CDR3 sequences to IMGT reference sequences. For a sequence to be retained, a match of at least six nucleotides was required to both a V gene segment and a J gene segment. A rearrangement counted as productive if the CDR3 had no stop codons and remained in frame with V and J, and every other rearrangement counted as non-productive. Following IMGT convention, CDR3 was defined as the stretch from the second conserved V-encoded cysteine up to the conserved J-encoded phenylalanine. The earlier analysis of about 570 of the donors excluded any sequence lacking an unambiguous match to a single V gene segment. An earlier analysis of about 590 of the donors classified V segments as functional when productive rearrangements were above 56.7% and as segregating when the standard deviation between donors was above 5%. To diagnose cytomegalovirus status from the catalog of TCR beta chain sequences, a statistical classification framework was built. In a later analysis, V and J genes were assigned by comparing TCR nucleotide sequences against IMGT/GENE-DB human TR gene sequences. The TCRdist pipeline was used in a later analysis to assign CDR3 sequences and most-parsimonious VDJ recombination scenarios. In a later analysis, every TCR beta chain was defined by the combination of its CDR3 amino acid sequence and its V-gene family, and reads without a unique V-gene family were dropped. As a way to deal with suspected cross-contamination and a sequencing artifact, a later analysis dropped 450 to 600 nucleotide sequences that were highly shared and had low generation probability. In a later analysis, a clonal expansion index was calculated for each public chain from normalized within-repertoire ranks of inferred template counts. A later analysis computed generation probabilities with a VDJ recombination model fitted to out-of-frame rearrangements, and checked the results against IGoR. A later analysis scored TCR-TCR, TCR-HLA and TCR-CMV co-occurrence with hypergeometric tests, applying a repertoire-size bias correction to TCR pairs. To estimate false discovery rates, a later analysis permuted the HLA or CMV assignments 20 times. In a later analysis, co-occurring TCRs were grouped using DBSCAN, and TCRdist sequence similarity was added for clustering within HLA-allele-positive subsets. Co-occurrence clustering excluded repertoires with fewer than 30,000 or more than 120,000 public chains, plus five with anomalous nucleotide sharing. The immuneACCESS repertoire file appears here via TCRdb, limited to in-frame rearrangements. These files lack a portion of the clones; in checked studies, under half of the deficit traces to unresolved V genes, and the cause of the others is not known. The V and J calls and clone size are taken from that table; D and trimming were inferred from the DNA. This sample comprises 250,000 or so clones, approximately 81% of them detected only once. 1% to 1.5% of the sample rests with the top ten.

The CDR3 has 19 amino acids, counting the end cysteine and phenylalanine. Only the CDR3 DNA stays, 57 bases, in frame from base 1. Trimming leaves V shorter by 4 bases and J shorter by 2 bases, with the junction holding 16 bases beyond the gene matches. CDR1 and CDR2 are drawn from the germline V gene (reference sequence): SEHNR, FQNEAQ. The sample comes from a study of cytomegalovirus exposure and HLA in healthy donors (dated by TCRdb to 2016 to 2017). Describing the broader study: An earlier analysis of roughly 500 of the donors reported approximately 290 Gb of sequence data and some 120 million unique TCR beta sequences from 150 million to 200 million T cells. About 300 gigabases of sequencing data and around 88 million unique TCR sequences made up an early release that covered around 640 HLA-typed donors. Of the roughly 400 genotyped donors, approximately 80% were placed in the genetic ancestry cluster associated with self-reported Caucasian donors. The aim of the study was to test whether cataloging public T cell receptors could identify signatures of past pathogen exposure. The study profiled the T cell repertoires of about 720 subjects by immunosequencing and related them to cytomegalovirus serostatus. Besides the first cohort of hundreds of subjects, a separate validation cohort made up of 120 different subjects was used. The study combined high-throughput TCR immunosequencing, statistical association of individual TCRs with disease status, and machine learning to predict cytomegalovirus infection status. To study patterns of TCR occurrence, a later analysis re-analyzed previously published TCR beta repertoires from 666 donors and added high-resolution HLA genotyping. The later analysis used no new phenotypic data to find candidate immune exposures, relying instead on TCR beta sequences and their occurrence across donors. In an earlier analysis of over 550 of the donors, high-throughput TCR beta sequencing was used to judge whether each TCR beta V gene segment behaved as functional or pseudogenic. Donor age, sex, ethnicity and CMV serostatus were collected together with the repertoire data. In a later genetic analysis, genome-wide SNP genotypes for about 55% of the roughly 670 donors were used, and that subset was treated as a discovery cohort. All discovery cohort repertoires had been generated using a single sequencing platform. HLA typing covered class I and class II loci at four-digit resolution. Typing coverage differed by locus: A, B, C, DRB1 and DQB1 were typed in about 620-630 donors, DQA1 in about 510, DPA1 in nearly 610, and DPB1 in 450 to 480. Several DR-DQ haplotypes were handled as single units for association and clustering because linkage in the cohort was strong. Across about 380 genotyped donors of the cohort, an average of roughly 200,000 unique TCR beta nucleotide sequences per donor were sequenced, and approximately 17% of those sequences were non-productive.

The cohort consisted of more than 650 healthy bone marrow donors. Cohort members were all nominally healthy when sampled, although unrecorded immune exposures were likely present. Of the 650 to 700 cohort members, 250 to 300 had positive CMV serostatus and approximately 400 had negative CMV serostatus, and CMV serostatus was not recorded for the donor. Every donor gave a peripheral blood sample, and the peripheral blood mononuclear cells from that sample were used for TCR beta sequencing. The Qiagen DNeasy Blood Extraction Kit was used to extract genomic DNA from the blood cell samples. What the work shows at the level of the full study, not this receptor alone: A later analysis found that TCR association rates varied across HLA loci, with DRB1 alleles showing the most associated TCRs and HLA-C alleles the fewest. A later analysis associated around 16,000 TCR beta sequences with specific HLA alleles at a false discovery rate of 0.05. In a later analysis, most CMV-associated TCR beta chains were found to appear HLA-restricted, with HLA associations seemingly driven largely by CMV exposure. Because counts were too low, seventeen rarely observed V segments, including chromosome 9 orphons, were excluded from the earlier analysis of a few hundred of the donors. The classifier was reported to diagnose cytomegalovirus status with high specificity and sensitivity in both the original cohort and the validation cohort. The only immune exposure information available for the cohort was CMV serostatus. A few of the identified cytomegalovirus-associated TCR beta chains were confirmed in vitro to be specific for cytomegalovirus antigens. In this cohort, only TCR beta chains were sequenced, and detectable features were limited by the absence of alpha or paired-chain data. Several of the top co-occurrence clusters appeared to be linked to parvovirus B19, influenza, CMV and Epstein-Barr virus, according to a later analysis. Assigning TCR associations to individual alleles was difficult when HLA alleles, especially DR and DQ, strongly co-occurred. According to the authors, the approach could potentially be generalized to other disease states and immunological phenotypes. Presence/absence analyses assumed roughly uniform sequencing depth across donors, an assumption that may not hold. In a later analysis, HLA-associated TCR beta chains were found to be more clonally expanded and to have lower generation probabilities than equally common non-associated chains. Across donors, most TCR sequences were observed very rarely, whereas some public TCRs were present in many individuals. A further reported finding was that TCR beta sequences accurately predicted the HLA-A and HLA-B alleles for most subjects in the first cohort. Compared with the approximately 710-donor mean, donors in an Asian-associated ancestry cluster had fewer N-insertions in productive TCRs, according to a later genetic analysis. The sequencing pipeline was judged likely to have produced a cluster of highly shared sequence variants as a technical artifact. Some IMGT-functional V segments, including TRBV6-2 and TRBV6-3, could not be told apart with the 87-base-pair reads, so those segments were excluded. HLA typing was unavailable for some donors at each locus, so association tests used only the typed subset. V-gene and J-gene trimming of TCR beta chains was associated with a missense DCLRE1C variant in a later genetic analysis, and the association was replicated in an independent cohort. Linkage disequilibrium might explain the correlated functional status among segregating V segments, but an unknown experimental factor could not be excluded. A total of fewer than 200 TCR beta chains were listed by the study as associated with cytomegalovirus. In an earlier analysis of approximately 600 of the donors, most TCR beta V segments were observed in productive rearrangements about 90% or about 30% of the time, broadly matching IMGT annotations.

The origin of this receptor is a human donor in good health. Sequenced material: PBMCs. In this chain, TRBV7-9 is recombined with TRBJ2-7, and TRBD2 aligns with 11 junction nucleotides. The CDR3 region reads CASSSSTGMGLAETYEQYF. The DNA sequence reads TGTGCCAGCAGCTCTTCGACAGGCATGGGACTAGCGGAAACCTACGAGCAGTACTTC.